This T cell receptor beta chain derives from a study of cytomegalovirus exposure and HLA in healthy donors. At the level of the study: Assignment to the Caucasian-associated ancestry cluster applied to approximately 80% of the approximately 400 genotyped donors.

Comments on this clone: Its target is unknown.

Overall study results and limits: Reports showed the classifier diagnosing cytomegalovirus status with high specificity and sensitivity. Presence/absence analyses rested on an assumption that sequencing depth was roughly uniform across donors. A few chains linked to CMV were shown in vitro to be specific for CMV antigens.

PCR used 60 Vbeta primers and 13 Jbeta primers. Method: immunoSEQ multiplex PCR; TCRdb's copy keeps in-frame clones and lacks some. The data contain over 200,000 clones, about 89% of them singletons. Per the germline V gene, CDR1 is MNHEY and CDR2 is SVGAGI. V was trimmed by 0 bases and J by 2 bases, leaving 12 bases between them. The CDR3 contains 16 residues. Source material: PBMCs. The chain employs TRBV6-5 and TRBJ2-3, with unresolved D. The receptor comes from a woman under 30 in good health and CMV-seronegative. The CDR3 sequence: CASSYSTGEFTDTQYF. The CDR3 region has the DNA TGTGCCAGCAGTTACTCGACTGGTGAATTCACAGATACGCAGTATTTT.